The rows below give T cell receptor beta chains drawn from one sample of a study of CD8 T cells in ankylosing spondylitis. TCRdb used MiXCR to reprocess the 5' RACE reads, holding one entry per CDR3 protein. The sample carries about 500,000 distinct CDR3 sequences, about 13% recorded once. What was sequenced was blood, either unsorted or a sorted T cell fraction (not recorded which). These receptors came from a male donor with ankylosing spondylitis. Each CDR3 is given with its conserved first and last residue. The D gene is left open where the match is weak. Only part of the rows carry a size: once, few, many, or a class if the clone is expanded.

V gene	clone size	J gene	D gene	CDR3 protein	CDR3 DNA
TRBV4-1	NA	TRBJ1-2	TRBD1	CASSQEAGTGFNGYTF	TGCGCCAGCAGCCAAGAAGCGGGGACAGGGTTTAATGGCTACACCTTC
TRBV29-1	few	TRBJ2-7	TRBD1	CSARTGGGYEQYF	TGCAGCGCCCGGACAGGTGGTGGCTACGAGCAGTACTTC
TRBV5-1	NA	TRBJ1-4	NA	CASSSDSNEKLFF	TGCGCCAGCAGCTCGGACAGTAATGAAAAACTGTTTTTT
TRBV3-1	few	TRBJ1-4	NA	CASSHPGANEKLFF	TGTGCCAGCAGCCATCCGGGAGCTAATGAAAAACTGTTTTTT
TRBV6-4	NA	TRBJ2-7	TRBD2	CASSDSRLAGVYEQYF	TGTGCCAGCAGTGACTCTAGACTAGCGGGAGTGTACGAGCAGTACTTC
TRBV29-1	NA	TRBJ2-1	NA	CSVDLYNEQFF	TGCAGCGTTGATCTGTACAATGAGCAGTTCTTC
TRBV20-1	NA	TRBJ2-5	NA	CSASPVGGMDDF	TGCAGTGCTAGCCCCGTTGGCGGGATGGATGACTTC
TRBV20-1	NA	TRBJ1-2	NA	CSARDGGSGGFNYGYTF	TGCAGTGCTAGAGATGGTGGCTCGGGGGGGTTTAACTATGGCTACACCTTC
TRBV11-2	NA	TRBJ2-2	NA	CASSFKGENTGELFF	TGTGCCAGCAGCTTCAAAGGGGAGAACACCGGGGAGCTGTTTTTT
TRBV7-2	many	TRBJ2-3	NA	CASSLAPLASYTQYF	TGTGCCAGCAGCTTAGCGCCCCTAGCGAGCTATACGCAGTATTTT
TRBV5-6	many	TRBJ1-2	NA	CASSKRGKYGYTF	TGTGCCAGCAGCAAGAGGGGAAAATATGGCTACACCTTC
TRBV12-3/TRBV12-4	many	TRBJ1-6	NA	CASSLGDSYNSPLHF	TGTGCCAGCAGTTTAGGGGACTCCTATAATTCACCCCTCCACTTT
TRBV9	NA	TRBJ1-1	NA	CAGASGVGTEAFF	TGTGCCGGTGCGTCGGGTGTTGGCACTGAAGCTTTCTTT
TRBV19	NA	TRBJ2-4	NA	CASSMGVRLGRMENIQYF	TGTGCCAGTAGTATGGGAGTTCGGCTAGGCCGGATGGAAAACATTCAGTACTTC
TRBV20-1	NA	TRBJ2-3	NA	CSAHRDPQDTQYF	TGCAGTGCCCATCGGGACCCGCAAGATACGCAGTATTTT
TRBV12-5	NA	TRBJ1-2	NA	CASGLVQGLANYGYTF	TGTGCTAGTGGTTTGGTACAAGGATTAGCTAACTATGGCTACACCTTC
TRBV20-1	few	TRBJ2-3	NA	CSAPTGGTDTQYF	TGCAGTGCTCCGACTGGGGGCACAGATACGCAGTATTTT
TRBV5-1	NA	TRBJ2-2	NA	CASSLVLGPGELFF	TGCGCCAGCAGCTTGGTTCTGGGACCCGGGGAGCTGTTTTTT
TRBV6-1	few	TRBJ2-2	NA	CASRTEWVTGELFF	TGTGCCAGCAGGACGGAATGGGTCACCGGGGAGCTGTTTTTT
TRBV18	many	TRBJ1-6	TRBD1	CASSPGQGTGSPLHF	TGTGCCAGCTCACCAGGACAGGGCACAGGTTCACCCCTCCACTTT
TRBV11-2	NA	TRBJ2-2	TRBD2	CASSALLAGLNTGELFF	TGTGCCAGCAGCGCTTTGCTAGCGGGCCTGAACACCGGGGAGCTGTTTTTT
TRBV10-3	NA	TRBJ2-7	NA	CAISESQLEQYF	TGTGCCATCAGTGAGTCCCAGTTGGAGCAGTACTTC
TRBV3-1	NA	TRBJ2-1	TRBD1	CASSLRDRDVLF	TGTGCCAGCAGCCTGAGGGACAGGGATGTACTCTTC
TRBV15	once	TRBJ1-5	TRBD1	CATSLDRTAQHF	TGTGCCACCAGCTTGGACAGGACGGCCCAGCATTTT
TRBV11-3	few	TRBJ2-7	TRBD2	CASSPRLAGFYEQYF	TGTGCCAGCAGCCCCCGACTAGCGGGGTTCTACGAGCAGTACTTC
TRBV11-2	NA	TRBJ2-2	TRBD1	CASSSVPGQTGELFF	TGTGCCAGCAGCTCCGTCCCGGGACAGACCGGGGAGCTGTTTTTT
TRBV6-5	NA	TRBJ2-2	NA	CASSYQGNTGELFF	TGTGCCAGCAGTTATCAGGGGAACACCGGGGAGCTGTTTTTT
TRBV7-9	many	TRBJ2-1	TRBD2	CASSLVTSAPQEQFF	TGTGCCAGCAGCTTAGTTACTAGCGCCCCCCAAGAGCAGTTCTTC
TRBV3-1	NA	TRBJ2-1	TRBD2	CASSHTWGGSYNEQFF	TGTGCCAGCAGCCACACATGGGGGGGCTCCTACAATGAGCAGTTCTTC
TRBV24-1	NA	TRBJ2-3	TRBD2	CATGGAGGVDTQYF	TGTGCCACCGGTGGGGCGGGAGGCGTGGATACGCAGTATTTT
TRBV6-2/TRBV6-3	few	TRBJ1-4	NA	CAVGQSIFKSGEKLFF	TGTGCCGTCGGACAGTCGATATTCAAATCAGGAGAAAAACTGTTTTTT
TRBV11-2	NA	TRBJ2-7	NA	CASSSPSSGLLFYEQYF	TGTGCCAGCAGCTCCCCATCCTCGGGACTCCTATTCTACGAGCAGTACTTC
TRBV28	NA	TRBJ1-5	NA	CASSPKRWGNSNQPQHF	TGTGCCAGCAGCCCCAAGAGGTGGGGCAATAGCAATCAGCCCCAGCATTTT
TRBV5-1	many	TRBJ1-6	NA	CASSPGTANSPLHF	TGTGCCAGCAGTCCCGGCACTGCTAATTCACCCCTCCACTTT
TRBV2	many	TRBJ2-5	NA	CADRGQETQYF	TGTGCCGACCGGGGGCAAGAGACCCAGTACTTC
TRBV20-1	NA	TRBJ2-1	TRBD1	CSAKGTGQRNEQFF	TGCAGTGCCAAGGGGACAGGACAGAGGAATGAGCAGTTCTTC
TRBV12-3/TRBV12-4	many	TRBJ2-1	TRBD2	CASSPLTSGKYNEQFF	TGTGCCAGCAGCCCCCTTACTAGCGGGAAATACAATGAGCAGTTCTTC
TRBV4-1	many	TRBJ1-2	NA	CASSWGPYGYTF	TGCGCCAGCTCCTGGGGCCCCTATGGCTACACCTTC
TRBV5-1	few	TRBJ2-7	TRBD2	CASSLFSSGSQGYEQYF	TGCGCCAGCAGCTTGTTCTCTAGCGGGAGCCAGGGGTACGAGCAGTACTTC
TRBV18	few	TRBJ2-2	TRBD2	CASSPRTSGVTGELFF	TGTGCCAGCTCACCTCGGACTAGCGGGGTCACCGGGGAGCTGTTTTTT
TRBV24-1	few	TRBJ1-5	NA	CATRNQPQHF	TGTGCCACCAGGAATCAGCCCCAGCATTTT
TRBV20-1	NA	TRBJ1-3	TRBD1	CSARDLGQGAPTTGNTIYF	TGCAGTGCTAGAGATCTGGGACAGGGAGCCCCTACAACTGGAAACACCATATATTTT
TRBV5-1	few	TRBJ1-5	TRBD1	CASSFGQGVEPQHF	TGCGCCAGCAGCTTCGGACAGGGGGTAGAGCCCCAGCATTTT
TRBV7-8	NA	TRBJ2-3	TRBD2	CASSLVGAAGGARADTQYF	TGTGCCAGCAGCTTAGTGGGGGCGGCGGGGGGAGCTAGGGCAGATACGCAGTATTTT
TRBV10-3	few	TRBJ1-1	NA	CAISGTVEYEAFF	TGTGCCATCAGTGGAACAGTGGAATATGAAGCTTTCTTT
TRBV20-1	few	TRBJ2-3	NA	CSARMRGLTDTQYF	TGCAGTGCTAGAATGCGGGGACTCACAGATACGCAGTATTTT
TRBV6-2/TRBV6-3	NA	TRBJ2-1	NA	CASSYAEGNNEQFF	TGTGCCAGCAGTTACGCCGAGGGAAACAATGAGCAGTTCTTC
TRBV29-1	few	TRBJ2-5	TRBD2	CSVEETSQQTQYF	TGCAGCGTTGAAGAGACTAGCCAGCAGACCCAGTACTTC
TRBV7-2	NA	TRBJ2-3	NA	CASRRSSSRTDTQYF	TGTGCCTCAAGGCGGTCTAGCTCTCGCACAGATACGCAGTATTTT
TRBV12-3/TRBV12-4	many	TRBJ1-1	NA	CASRPDSLPEAFF	TGTGCCAGCAGACCCGACAGTCTACCTGAAGCTTTCTTT
TRBV7-2	few	TRBJ2-3	TRBD2	CASSSIAGGPDTQYF	TGTGCCAGCAGCTCCATAGCGGGAGGGCCAGATACGCAGTATTTT
TRBV11-1	NA	TRBJ2-1	TRBD2	CASSLGSLGLAPLNEQFF	TGTGCCAGCAGCTTAGGGAGCTTGGGACTAGCGCCCCTCAATGAGCAGTTCTTC
TRBV28	NA	TRBJ2-3	TRBD2	CASSGEGLWDTQYF	TGTGCCAGCAGCGGGGAGGGGCTTTGGGATACGCAGTATTTT
TRBV20-1	few	TRBJ2-6	NA	CSARRGYSGANVLTF	TGCAGTGCTAGGCGGGGCTACTCTGGGGCCAACGTCCTGACTTTC
TRBV5-1	NA	TRBJ1-5	TRBD1	CASRQSPDRNNQPQHF	TGCGCCAGCAGACAATCCCCGGACAGGAATAATCAGCCCCAGCATTTT
TRBV15	NA	TRBJ1-2	NA	CATSRDLPYGYTF	TGTGCCACCAGCAGAGATCTTCCGTATGGCTACACCTTC
TRBV5-1	few	TRBJ2-7	TRBD1	CASSFITGVSYEQYF	TGCGCCAGCAGCTTTATTACAGGGGTCTCCTACGAGCAGTACTTC
TRBV5-1	NA	TRBJ2-7	NA	CASSFRLGGTYEQYF	TGCGCCAGCAGCTTTCGACTAGGCGGGACCTACGAGCAGTACTTC
TRBV15	NA	TRBJ2-3	NA	CATSNAGTATDTQYF	TGTGCCACCAGTAACGCGGGGACAGCCACAGATACGCAGTATTTT